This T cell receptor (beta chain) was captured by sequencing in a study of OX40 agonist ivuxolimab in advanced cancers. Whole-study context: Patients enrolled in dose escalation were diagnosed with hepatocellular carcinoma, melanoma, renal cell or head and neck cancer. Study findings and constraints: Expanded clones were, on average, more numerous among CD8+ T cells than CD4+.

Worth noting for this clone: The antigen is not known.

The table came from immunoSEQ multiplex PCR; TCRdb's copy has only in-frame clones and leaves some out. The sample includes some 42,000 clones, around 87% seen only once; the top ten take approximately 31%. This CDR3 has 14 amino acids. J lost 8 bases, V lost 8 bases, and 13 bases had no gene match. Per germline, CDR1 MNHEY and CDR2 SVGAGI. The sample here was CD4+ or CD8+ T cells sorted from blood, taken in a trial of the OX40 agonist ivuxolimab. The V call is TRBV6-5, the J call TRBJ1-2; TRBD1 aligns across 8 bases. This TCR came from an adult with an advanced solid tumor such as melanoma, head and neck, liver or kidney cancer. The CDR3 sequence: CASASLRDRSGYTF. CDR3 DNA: TGTGCCAGCGCAAGCCTACGGGACAGGTCAGGCTACACCTTC.